This TCR beta chain was captured in a study of control samples from healthy donors and cancer patients. There are 12 residues in the CDR3. The V end lost 6 bases, the J end lost 9 bases, and 9 bases lay between the germline ends. Per germline, CDR1 SGHTA and CDR2 FQGNSA. Clones were read by immunoSEQ multiplex PCR, and TCRdb kept only the in-frame ones, dropping some. Among 200,000 to 250,000 clones listed, about 95% were seen once. The specimen was blood. The J gene is TRBJ1-6, the V gene TRBV7-2; D is ambiguous. The TCR sequence derives from a middle-aged man in good health. CDR3 nucleotides: TGTGCCAGCAGGTCCTTAGTTTCACCCCTCCACTTT. Its protein is CASRSLVSPLHF.